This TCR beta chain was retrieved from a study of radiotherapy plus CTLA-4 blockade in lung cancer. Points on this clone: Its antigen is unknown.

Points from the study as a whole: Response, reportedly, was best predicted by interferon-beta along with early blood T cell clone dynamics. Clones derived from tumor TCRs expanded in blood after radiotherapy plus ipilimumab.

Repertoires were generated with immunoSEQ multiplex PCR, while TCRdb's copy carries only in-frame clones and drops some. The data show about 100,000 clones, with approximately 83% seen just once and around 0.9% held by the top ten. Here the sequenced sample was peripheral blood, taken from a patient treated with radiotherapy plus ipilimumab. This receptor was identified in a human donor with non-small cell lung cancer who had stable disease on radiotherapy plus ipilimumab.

CDR3 in amino acids: CASSQDWGQTYEQYF. The CDR3 DNA follows: TGTGCCAGCAGCCAAGATTGGGGACAGACCTACGAGCAGTACTTC. This chain links TRBV4-2 with TRBJ2-5; 7 positions match TRBD1. Gene TRBJ2-7 matches the end of the DNA better, so the J call may be wrong. CDR3 length: 15 amino acids. Germline CDR1 reads LGHNA; CDR2 reads YNFKEQ.